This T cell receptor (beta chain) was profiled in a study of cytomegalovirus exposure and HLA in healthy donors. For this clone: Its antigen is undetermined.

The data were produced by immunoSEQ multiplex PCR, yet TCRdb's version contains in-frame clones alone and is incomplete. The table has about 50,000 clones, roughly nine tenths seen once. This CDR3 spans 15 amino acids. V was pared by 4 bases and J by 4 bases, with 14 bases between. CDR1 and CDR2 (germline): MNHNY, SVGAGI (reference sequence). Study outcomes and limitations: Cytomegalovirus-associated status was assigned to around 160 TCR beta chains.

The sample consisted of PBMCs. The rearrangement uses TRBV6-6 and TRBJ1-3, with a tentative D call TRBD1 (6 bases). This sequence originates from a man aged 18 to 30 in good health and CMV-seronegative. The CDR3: CASSFPGVAGNTIYF. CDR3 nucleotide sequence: TGTGCCAGCAGTTTCCCAGGGGTCGCCGGAAACACCATATATTTT.